The entry that follows covers one T cell receptor beta chain sequence. Some clones are missing from TCRdb's copy, which holds only in-frame ones; the method was immunoSEQ multiplex PCR. The table includes around 150,000 clones, approximately 79% detected once. V shed 5 bases and J shed 10 bases, with 14 bases lying between them. The CDR3 has 12 amino acids. This sample was taken from a study of blood T cell repertoires in COVID-19. About the study: The United States, Italy and Spain provided the acute and convalescent COVID-19 samples. In each case, the material was cDNA or gDNA derived from T cells, B-cell-depleted T cells, or PBMCs.

The chain joins TRBV12-3 or TRBV12-4 to TRBJ1-1, with D possibly being TRBD1 (5 bases). Sequences were obtained from peripheral blood. The TCR was taken from a man in his fifties or sixties with active or convalescent COVID-19. The CDR3 loop reads CASSPQTDRAFF. CDR3 in DNA: TGTGCCAGCAGTCCACAGACAGACCGAGCTTTCTTT.